These 14 T cell receptor beta chains originate from one sample sequenced in a study of T cell responses to AZD1222 COVID-19 vaccine. Data came from immunoSEQ multiplex PCR; TCRdb stores just in-frame clones and leaves some out. In the table there are 140,000 to 150,000 clones, roughly 92% of which are singletons. Sample: peripheral blood, taken on day 0 of AZD1222 vaccination. The receptor source for this set is an adult in good health.

This chain uses TRBV6-5 with TRBJ1-2; maybe TRBD1 (6 bases). This CDR3 is built from 14 residues. The V gene lost 7 bases and the J gene lost 2 bases, with 14 bases spanning the gap. The germline V gene has CDR1 MNHEY and CDR2 SVGAGI. CDR3: CASIRDTGNYGYTF. DNA for the CDR3: TGTGCCAGCATCCGGGACACGGGAAACTATGGCTACACCTTC.

The chain couples TRBV7-9 to TRBJ2-1, with D hard to call. The germline CDR1 and CDR2 sequences are SEHNR and FQNEAQ (reference sequence). V was pared by 5 bases and J by 5 bases, with 13 bases between. CDR3 length equals 14 residues. CDR3 residues: CASSPILRNNEQFF. The DNA for the CDR3 is TGTGCCAGCAGCCCCATCTTGCGAAACAATGAGCAGTTCTTC.

This clone has only a few counts. The rearrangement joins TRBV30 to TRBJ2-3; 10 bases are a match to TRBD2. The germline V gene encodes CDR1 GTSNPN and CDR2 SVGIG (reference sequence). This CDR3 region has 14 residues. The V gene end was trimmed by 6 bases and the J gene end by 3 bases; junction bases not matched to a gene: 6. The CDR3 region is CACSFSGRTDTQYF. The DNA for the CDR3 is TGTGCCTGTAGCTTTAGCGGGAGGACAGATACGCAGTATTTT. Using reference TRBV30 and TRBJ2-3 for the parts outside the CDR3, the full variable domain is SQTIHQWPATLVQPVGSPLSLECTVEGTSNPNLYWYRQAAGRGLQLLFYSVGIGQISSEVPQNLSASRPQDRQFILSSKKLLLSDSGFYLCACSFSGRTDTQYFGPGTRLTVL.

This CDR3 is CASSSPGDGMNTEAFF. In DNA, the CDR3 is TGCGCCAGCAGCTCCCCGGGGGACGGGATGAACACTGAAGCTTTCTTT. The gene calls are TRBV5-1 and TRBJ1-1; tentative D call: TRBD1 (5 bases). The CDR3 has 16 amino acids. The germline gives CDR1 SGHRS, CDR2 YFSETQ. V was shortened by 3 bases and J by 0 bases, with 15 bases between the two germline ends.

V and J are TRBV11-1 and TRBJ2-7; 9 bases map to TRBD2. Per the germline V gene, CDR1 is SGHAT and CDR2 is FQDESV (reference sequence). With 5 bases clipped from V and 4 bases from J, the junction kept 6 bases outside the gene matches. The CDR3 runs to 14 residues. CDR3 sequence: CASSRSGSGYEQYF. CDR3 DNA sequence: TGTGCCAGCAGCCGTAGCGGGAGCGGGTACGAGCAGTACTTC.

The chain combines TRBV27 with TRBJ1-1, with a possible D match to TRBD1 (6 bases). CDR1 and CDR2 from the germline V gene are MNHEY and SMNVEV (reference sequence). This CDR3 contains 17 residues. V lost 6 bases to trimming and J lost 6 bases, with 26 bases between them. This CDR3 reads CASSRTATGRWTAEAFF. CDR3 DNA: TGTGCCAGCAGCCGGACAGCGACAGGTCGGTGGACTGCTGAAGCTTTCTTT.

V gene TRBV5-4 combines with J gene TRBJ2-3; 8 bases are a match to TRBD2. With 0 bases clipped from V and 6 bases from J, the junction kept 3 bases outside the gene matches. Germline V gene sequence: CDR1 SGHNT, CDR2 YYREEE (reference sequence). The CDR3 is 14 amino acids. Written as DNA, the CDR3 is TGTGCCAGCAGCTTGGCCGCTAGCGGGGATACGCAGTATTTT. Translating gives CASSLAASGDTQYF.

The rearrangement joins TRBV2 to TRBJ1-2; D is possibly TRBD1 (6 bases). Deletions cut 7 bases from V and 2 bases from J, with 14 bases between. The CDR3 is made up of 14 amino acids. The V gene's germline CDR1 is SNHLY and CDR2 FYNNEI. CDR3 protein: CASTRQGMNYGYTF. The CDR3 DNA follows: TGTGCCAGCACTCGGCAGGGGATGAACTATGGCTACACCTTC.

The J gene is TRBJ1-4, the V gene TRBV28; tentatively, D is TRBD1 (5 bases). Looked up from germline, CDR1 is MDHEN and CDR2 is SYDVKM. The CDR3 is 14 residues long. V was cut by 6 bases and J by 6 bases, with 14 bases left in between. The CDR3 DNA reads as TGTGCCAGCAGAAGGAGACCGGGGGATGAAAAACTGTTTTTT. As protein: CASRRRPGDEKLFF.

The chain carries TRBV28 and TRBJ2-1; TRBD2 matches 12 bases. This CDR3 is built from 18 residues. V shed 3 bases, J shed 3 bases, and the junction held 9 bases outside the gene matches. Germline lookup yields CDR1 MDHEN and CDR2 SYDVKM. Here the CDR3 reads CASSLIRLAGDHYNEQFF. CDR3 DNA: TGTGCCAGCAGTTTGATCCGACTAGCGGGGGACCACTACAATGAGCAGTTCTTC.

This clone was seen more than once but under ten times. This chain uses TRBV5-6 with TRBJ2-1; the D call may be TRBD1 or TRBD2 (5 bases each). The V gene's germline CDR1 is SGHDT and CDR2 YYEEEE. The CDR3 totals 14 residues. V was clipped by 0 bases and J by 5 bases, with 9 bases between them. The DNA for the CDR3 is TGTGCCAGCAGCTTGGGGGGGTCTCACAATGAGCAGTTCTTC. The encoded protein is CASSLGGSHNEQFF.

This clone occurred once. The V gene is TRBV5-1, the J gene TRBJ1-6, with 8 nucleotides matching TRBD1. Germline loops: CDR1 SGHRS, CDR2 YFSETQ. The V segment lost 1 base and the J segment 5 bases; nucleotides outside the gene matches: 2. The CDR3 runs to 15 residues. The CDR3 DNA sequence: TGCGCCAGCAGCTTGAACAGGGGGGATAATTCACCCCTCCACTTT. Amino acid sequence: CASSLNRGDNSPLHF.

V usage is TRBV19 and J usage is TRBJ2-3; D is ambiguous. Trimming took 1 base from V and 0 from J, leaving 5 bases between them. Per germline, CDR1 LNHDA and CDR2 SQIVND (reference sequence). This CDR3 region has 14 residues. As DNA, the CDR3 is TGTGCCAGTAGTATAGGAGGTAGCACAGATACGCAGTATTTT. This translates into CASSIGGSTDTQYF. Complete variable domain (other parts from reference TRBV19 and TRBJ2-3): DGGITQSPKYLFRKEGQNVTLSCEQNLNHDAMYWYRQDPGQGLRLIYYSQIVNDFQKGDIAEGYSVSREKKESFPLTVTSAQKNPTAFYLCASSIGGSTDTQYFGPGTRLTVL.

The chain combines TRBV12-5 with TRBJ1-1; D unclear. The CDR3 spans 12 residues. CDR1 is LGHNT, CDR2 FRNRAP, per germline. V gave up 1 base and J gave up 7 bases, with 7 bases separating them. In DNA form, the CDR3 reads TGTGCTAGTGGTTTGGGGGTAGGTGAAGCTTTCTTT. Protein product: CASGLGVGEAFF.